The 8 T cell receptor beta chains presented below share a single source sample, sequenced in a study of vaccination and CD4 T cells after COVID-19. TCRdb fed the PCR reads into MiXCR, producing one record per CDR3 protein. The table shows about 20,000 distinct CDR3 sequences, with 55% to 80% occurring only once. This specimen was CD4+ T cells from blood, taken after SARS-CoV-2 vaccination. These receptors were obtained from a human donor who had recovered from COVID-19.

This sequence joins TRBV24-1 and TRBJ2-3, with D perhaps TRBD1 (5 bases). Trimming took off 2 bases at V and 6 bases at J, with 5 bases between the two ends. CDR1 KGHDR and CDR2 SFDVKD come from the germline V gene. The CDR3 contains 12 residues. The CDR3 is CATSDSGDTQYF. CDR3 DNA sequence: TGTGCCACCAGTGATTCAGGGGATACGCAGTATTTT.

This chain connects TRBV29-1 to TRBJ2-1; perhaps TRBD2 as D (5 bases). Germline CDR1 reads SQVTM; CDR2 reads ANQGSEA. Trimming left V 6 bases short and J 2 bases short, with 11 bases between. The length of the CDR3 is 13 residues. The CDR3 DNA is TGCAGCGTGTATGAGAGGGCCTACAATGAGCAGTTCTTC. This sequence encodes CSVYERAYNEQFF.

The rearrangement uses TRBV7-6 and TRBJ2-1; 7 bases agree with TRBD2. V lost 1 base to trimming and J lost 7 bases; unmatched junction nucleotides: 13. Germline V gene data show CDR1 as SGHVS and CDR2 as FNYEAQ. This CDR3 has 17 residues. The CDR3 sequence is CASSLVGLGPRRNEQFF. The CDR3 DNA reads TGTGCCAGCAGCTTAGTCGGACTAGGCCCTAGGAGGAATGAGCAGTTCTTC.

The V and J genes are TRBV20-1 and TRBJ2-7, with TRBD2 as a possible D gene (5 bases). This CDR3 has 16 residues. Germline loops: CDR1 DFQATT, CDR2 SNEGSKA (reference sequence). V was clipped by 5 bases and J by 2 bases, with 22 bases between them. The CDR3 DNA reads as TGCAGTGCTCTCCGGACCCTGGACTTCCCTCCCTACGAGCAGTACTTC. Its translation: CSALRTLDFPPYEQYF.

The chain combines TRBV20-1 with TRBJ1-4; possible D gene TRBD1, 5 bases. This CDR3 spans 12 amino acids. Trimming removed 7 bases from V and 8 bases from J, with 14 bases in between. Germline V lookup: CDR1 DFQATT, CDR2 SNEGSKA (reference sequence). Here the CDR3 reads CSVFRVGEKLFF. Here the CDR3 DNA reads TGCAGTGTTTTCAGGGTGGGCGAAAAACTGTTTTTT.

The chain carries TRBV14 and TRBJ1-2, with a weak D call TRBD1 (6 bases). The CDR3 sequence is 14 residues long. Germline lookup yields CDR1 SGHDN and CDR2 FVKESK. Trimming took off 3 bases at V and 3 bases at J, with 11 bases between the two ends. The CDR3 here is CASSQQQGHYGYTF. As DNA, the CDR3 is TGTGCCAGCAGCCAGCAACAGGGCCACTATGGCTACACCTTC.

This chain uses TRBV15 with TRBJ2-5; D might be TRBD1 (6 bases). The CDR3 length is 16 residues. Trimming left V 5 bases short and J 4 bases short, with 20 bases between. Per the germline V gene, CDR1 is LNHNV and CDR2 is YYDKDF (reference sequence). The CDR3 here is CATSDTGPWTGETQYF. The CDR3 bases are TGTGCCACCAGCGATACAGGGCCATGGACCGGAGAGACCCAGTACTTC.

Only a few counts were recorded for this clonotype. This chain uses TRBV28 with TRBJ1-6; D is ambiguous. The ends were cut back, 7 bases at V and 4 bases at J, with 17 bases in the middle. Germline values: CDR1 MDHEN, CDR2 SYDVKM. This CDR3 contains 16 residues. CDR3 nucleotide sequence: TGTGCCAGCACCCGAGACTGGGCGGGGTATAATTCACCCCTCCACTTT. This encodes CASTRDWAGYNSPLHF.